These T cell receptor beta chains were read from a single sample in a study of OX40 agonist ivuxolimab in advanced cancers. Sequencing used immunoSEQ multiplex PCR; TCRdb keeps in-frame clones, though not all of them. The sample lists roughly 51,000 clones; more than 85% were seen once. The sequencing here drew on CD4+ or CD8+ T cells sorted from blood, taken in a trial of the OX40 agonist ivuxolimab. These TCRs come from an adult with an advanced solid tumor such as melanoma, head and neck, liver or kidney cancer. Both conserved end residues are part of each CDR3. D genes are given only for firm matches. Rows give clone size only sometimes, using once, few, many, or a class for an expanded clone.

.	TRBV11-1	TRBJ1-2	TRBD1	CASSLPGQGSTRGYTF	TGTGCCAGCAGCTTGCCTGGACAGGGGTCGACGCGTGGCTACACCTTC
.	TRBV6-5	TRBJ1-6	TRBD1	CASSYSVTGSNSPLHF	TGTGCCAGCAGTTACTCGGTGACAGGGTCCAATTCACCCCTCCACTTT
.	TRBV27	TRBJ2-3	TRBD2	CASKSGSAADTQYF	TGTGCCAGCAAGAGCGGGAGCGCAGCCGATACGCAGTATTTT
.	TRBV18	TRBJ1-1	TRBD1	CASSPLRGQETFF	TGTGCCAGCTCACCTCTCAGGGGGCAGGAAACTTTCTTT
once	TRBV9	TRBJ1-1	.	CASRRVEGSNTEAFF	TGTGCCAGTCGGCGGGTGGAGGGATCGAACACTGAAGCTTTCTTT
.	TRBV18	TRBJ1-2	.	CASSPPVSNYGYTF	TGTGCCAGCTCACCACCAGTCAGTAACTATGGCTACACCTTC
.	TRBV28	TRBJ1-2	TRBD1	CASSLPSDRARGYTF	TGTGCCAGCAGTTTGCCGTCAGACAGGGCTCGCGGCTACACCTTC
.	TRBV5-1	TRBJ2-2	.	CASSLAGPPGELFF	TGCGCCAGCAGCTTGGCTGGCCCCCCCGGGGAGCTGTTTTTT
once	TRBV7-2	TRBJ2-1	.	CASSLVGRYNEQFF	TGTGCCAGCAGCTTAGTCGGACGGTACAATGAGCAGTTCTTC
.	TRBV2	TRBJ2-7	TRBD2	CASSAGTSGYEQYF	TGTGCCAGCAGCGCCGGGACTAGCGGCTACGAGCAGTACTTC
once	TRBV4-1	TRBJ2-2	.	CASSQEGYGAGTGELFF	TGCGCCAGCAGCCAAGAAGGGTACGGAGCGGGCACCGGGGAGCTGTTTTTT
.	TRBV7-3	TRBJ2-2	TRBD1	CASSLTGDRVNTGELFF	TGTGCCAGCAGCTTAACCGGGGACAGGGTGAACACCGGGGAGCTGTTTTTT
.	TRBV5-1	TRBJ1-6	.	CASSFSGDMNNSPLHF	TGCGCCAGCAGCTTCTCCGGGGACATGAATAATTCACCCCTCCACTTT
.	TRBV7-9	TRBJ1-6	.	CASSLDLDGEPLHF	TGTGCCAGCAGCTTAGACCTCGACGGGGAACCCCTCCACTTT
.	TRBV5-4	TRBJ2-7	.	CASSLVPSEQYF	TGTGCCAGCAGCTTGGTGCCCTCCGAGCAGTACTTC
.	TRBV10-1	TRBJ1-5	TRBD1	CASSTGGQPQHF	TGCGCCAGCAGCACAGGGGGTCAGCCCCAGCATTTT
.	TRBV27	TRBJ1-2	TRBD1	CASSPRPHRGPNYGYTF	TGTGCCAGCAGTCCAAGACCGCACAGGGGACCTAACTATGGCTACACCTTC
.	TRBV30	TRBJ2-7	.	CAWSLQGYEQYF	TGTGCCTGGAGTTTACAGGGCTACGAGCAGTACTTC
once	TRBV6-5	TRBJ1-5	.	CASGWSNQPQHF	TGTGCCAGCGGCTGGAGCAATCAGCCCCAGCATTTT
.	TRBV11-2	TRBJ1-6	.	CASSLSGNSPLHF	TGTGCCAGCAGCTTATCGGGAAATTCACCCCTCCACTTT
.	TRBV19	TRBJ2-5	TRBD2	CASASVGSSGRVGETQYF	TGTGCCAGCGCCTCAGTAGGGTCTAGCGGGAGAGTCGGGGAGACCCAGTACTTC
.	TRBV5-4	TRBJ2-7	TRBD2	CASSLKTRGGDEQYF	TGTGCCAGCAGCTTGAAGACCCGGGGGGGAGACGAGCAGTACTTC
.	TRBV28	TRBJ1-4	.	CASSSAQGQLFF	TGTGCCAGCAGTTCAGCACAGGGCCAACTGTTTTTT
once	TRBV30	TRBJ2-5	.	CAWKHQETQYF	TGTGCCTGGAAACACCAAGAGACCCAGTACTTC
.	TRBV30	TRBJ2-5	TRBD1	CAWSQGASFKEQYF	TGTGCCTGGTCACAGGGGGCGAGTTTCAAGGAGCAGTACTTC
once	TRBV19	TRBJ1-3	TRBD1	CASSSRGPSSGNTIYF	TGTGCCAGTAGTAGCAGGGGGCCGAGCTCTGGAAACACCATATATTTT
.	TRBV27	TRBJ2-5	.	CASSARLEETQYF	TGTGCCAGTTCGGCCAGATTAGAGGAGACCCAGTACTTC
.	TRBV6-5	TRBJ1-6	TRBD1	CASSSDRGGSPLHF	TGTGCCAGCAGCTCCGACAGGGGAGGCTCACCCCTCCACTTT
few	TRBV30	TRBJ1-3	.	CASPRRQHSGNTIYF	TGTGCCTCCCCGAGGCGCCAACACTCTGGAAACACCATATATTTT
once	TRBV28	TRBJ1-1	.	CASSLSRKEAFF	TGTGCCAGCAGTTTATCGCGGAAAGAAGCTTTCTTT
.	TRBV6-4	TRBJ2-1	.	CASSDRWGGPYNEQFF	TGTGCCAGCAGTGACCGATGGGGGGGGCCGTACAATGAGCAGTTCTTC
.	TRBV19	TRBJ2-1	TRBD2	CASSTLRTSSYNEQFF	TGTGCCAGTAGTACACTACGGACTAGCTCCTACAATGAGCAGTTCTTC
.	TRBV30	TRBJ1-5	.	CAYRPGHSNQPQHF	TGTGCCTATCGTCCGGGGCATAGCAATCAGCCCCAGCATTTT
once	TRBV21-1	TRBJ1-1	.	CASSSGGGDLNTEAFF	TGTGCCAGCAGCTCCGGGGGCGGGGACTTGAACACTGAAGCTTTCTTT
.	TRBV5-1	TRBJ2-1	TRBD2	CASSGQLAGNEQFF	TGCGCCAGCAGCGGTCAACTAGCGGGCAATGAGCAGTTCTTC
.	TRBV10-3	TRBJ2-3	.	CAVKRTDTQYF	TGTGCCGTCAAGCGCACAGATACGCAGTATTTT
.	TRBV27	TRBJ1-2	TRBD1	CASSTLDGQGRSGYTF	TGTGCCAGCAGTACCCTGGACGGACAGGGGAGGTCTGGCTACACCTTC
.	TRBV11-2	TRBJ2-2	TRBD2	CASSLDTGGYTGELFF	TGTGCCAGCAGCTTAGATACGGGAGGCTACACCGGGGAGCTGTTTTTT